This T cell receptor beta chain was recorded in a study of T cells in Graves' hyperthyroidism and ophthalmopathy. The V end lost 7 bases, the J end lost 1 base, and 4 bases lay between the germline ends. CDR1 and CDR2 from the germline V gene are SNHLY and FYNNEI. This CDR3 comprises 11 residues. No ophthalmopathy progression within 18 months constituted stable Graves' hyperthyroidism. Diagnoses rested on clinical symptoms, serum thyroxine and TRAb, thyroid ultrasound and orbital computed tomography. Points from the study as a whole: Model predictions of ophthalmopathy came a median around 6.5 months before onset.

Regions amplified from RNA transcripts were the TCR beta CDR3 regions. Initially, a first-round RT-PCR of the TCR CDR3 employed the HTBI primer set. A single record per CDR3 protein comes from TCRdb applying MiXCR to the multiplex PCR reads. The data contain about 560,000 distinct CDR3 sequences, roughly 46% of them seen just once; the ten biggest clones take up roughly 8.2%. On this clonotype itself: Its antigen is as yet unknown.

The origin of this receptor is a young woman with Graves' hyperthyroidism. V and J are TRBV2 and TRBJ2-5, with D unclear. The specimen sequenced was peripheral blood or thyroid tissue (not recorded which). The CDR3 DNA reads TGTGCCAGCAAGCCCCAAGAGACCCAGTACTTC. It specifies CASKPQETQYF.